This is a list of T cell receptor beta chains from one sample in a study of graft-versus-host responses after intestinal transplantation. Measured with immunoSEQ multiplex PCR; TCRdb has only the in-frame clones, and not every one. The data hold approximately 90,000 clones, with 88% observed a single time. Antigens of these TCRs are unknown. This sample comprised unstimulated CD4+ T cells sorted from spleen or lymph node cells, obtained before transplant. These receptors came from a human donor who was the organ donor for an intestinal transplant. The CDR3 runs from the conserved cysteine through the conserved F or W. A D gene is named only where the DNA matches it firmly. Only some rows state a clone size, as once, few, many or a class for expanded clones.

TRBJ2-3	.	TRBV11-3	TRBD1	CASSSPRDRGRGDTQYF	TGTGCCAGCAGCTCCCCCCGGGACAGGGGTCGGGGCGATACGCAGTATTTT
TRBJ2-7	once	TRBV4-1	TRBD1	CASSLRDSGSYEQYF	TGCGCCAGCAGCCTCCGGGACAGCGGCTCCTACGAGCAGTACTTC
TRBJ1-4	few	TRBV6-5	.	CASSWRADLEKLFF	TGTGCCAGCAGCTGGAGAGCAGATCTAGAAAAACTGTTTTTT
TRBJ2-3	.	TRBV5-1	.	CASSLYTDTQYF	TGCGCCAGCAGCTTATACACAGATACGCAGTATTTT
TRBJ2-7	.	TRBV6-6	TRBD2	CASSYGGLAGREQYF	TGTGCCAGCAGCTACGGCGGGCTAGCGGGACGCGAGCAGTACTTC
TRBJ1-4	.	TRBV7-9	TRBD1	CASSLRTGGNEKLFF	TGTGCCAGCAGCCTCCGGACAGGCGGTAATGAAAAACTGTTTTTT
TRBJ1-1	.	TRBV6-5	.	CASTPRGGPTTEAFF	TGTGCCAGCACCCCTCGGGGGGGCCCTACCACTGAAGCTTTCTTT
TRBJ2-3	.	TRBV29-1	.	CSVISVADTQYF	TGCAGCGTTATTAGCGTTGCAGATACGCAGTATTTT
TRBJ2-6	.	TRBV14	TRBD1	CASSPTKGQGLPSGANVLTF	TGTGCCAGCAGCCCCACGAAGGGACAGGGCCTACCCTCTGGGGCCAACGTCCTGACTTTC
TRBJ1-2	.	TRBV20-1	.	CPASVLDGYTF	TGCCCCGCCTCGGTTCTAGATGGCTACACCTTC
TRBJ1-1	few	TRBV29-1	.	CSVQGGTEAFF	TGCAGCGTGCAGGGAGGCACTGAAGCTTTCTTT
TRBJ2-5	.	TRBV14	TRBD2	CASSQEMGRDQTQYF	TGTGCCAGCAGCCAAGAAATGGGGAGGGACCAGACCCAGTACTTC
TRBJ1-4	.	TRBV27	.	CASSSDQGFNEKLFF	TGTGCCAGCAGTTCTGACCAGGGGTTTAATGAAAAACTGTTTTTT
TRBJ1-3	.	TRBV5-3	TRBD1	CARSPRDRGRVRGNTIYF	TGTGCCAGAAGCCCCCGGGACAGGGGGCGCGTAAGAGGAAACACCATATATTTT
TRBJ1-5	.	TRBV7-5	.	CARSLEGRQSCSNQPQHF	TGTGCCAGAAGCTTAGAAGGAAGACAGTCTTGTAGCAATCAGCCCCAGCATTTT
TRBJ2-3	.	TRBV29-1	TRBD2	CSAGAGADTQYF	TGCAGTGCCGGGGCGGGGGCAGATACGCAGTATTTT
TRBJ1-1	.	TRBV5-4	.	CASSFGRVENTEAFF	TGTGCCAGCAGCTTTGGCAGGGTAGAGAACACTGAAGCTTTCTTT
TRBJ2-1	.	TRBV7-9	.	CASSFTSIEQFF	TGTGCCAGCAGCTTTACTAGTATTGAGCAGTTCTTC
TRBJ1-2	.	TRBV4-2	TRBD1	CASSQAYPGQQPALYGYTF	TGTGCCAGCAGCCAAGCCTATCCGGGACAGCAGCCAGCCCTCTATGGCTACACCTTC
TRBJ2-7	.	TRBV5-4	TRBD1	CASSPGGTGRSYEQYF	TGTGCCAGCAGCCCCGGGGGGACAGGGAGGTCCTACGAGCAGTACTTC
TRBJ2-4	.	TRBV10-3	.	CAISDEGRGRPDIQYF	TGTGCCATCAGTGACGAGGGCAGGGGGAGGCCGGACATTCAGTACTTC
TRBJ2-7	.	TRBV28	.	CASSSAPGWDEQYF	TGTGCCAGCAGCTCCGCCCCGGGTTGGGACGAGCAGTACTTC
TRBJ2-3	.	TRBV28	TRBD2	CASRRRGGADTQYF	TGTGCCAGCAGGCGGCGGGGGGGGGCAGATACGCAGTATTTT
TRBJ2-1	.	TRBV18	.	CASSPRIERRLYNEQFF	TGTGCCAGCTCACCGAGGATAGAGCGGCGCTTATACAATGAGCAGTTCTTC